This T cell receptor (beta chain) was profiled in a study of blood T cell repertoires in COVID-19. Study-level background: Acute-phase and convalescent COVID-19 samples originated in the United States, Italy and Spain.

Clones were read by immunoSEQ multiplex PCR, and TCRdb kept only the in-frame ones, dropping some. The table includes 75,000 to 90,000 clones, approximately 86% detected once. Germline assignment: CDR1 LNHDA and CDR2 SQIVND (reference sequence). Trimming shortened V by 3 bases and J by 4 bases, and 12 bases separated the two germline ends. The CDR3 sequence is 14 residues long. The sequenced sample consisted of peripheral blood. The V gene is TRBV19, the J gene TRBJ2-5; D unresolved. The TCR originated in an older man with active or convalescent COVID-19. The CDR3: CASSISVSIETQYF. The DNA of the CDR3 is TGTGCCAGTAGTATCTCCGTCTCTATAGAGACCCAGTACTTC.